This TCR beta chain was found in a study of lung T cells in sarcoidosis with Löfgren's syndrome. Looking at the study overall: In sarcoidosis, CD4+ T cells accumulate in bronchoalveolar lavage fluid. Repertoire analyses centered on Löfgren's syndrome patients. Broader study findings: The most expanded V genes in Löfgren's patients were reportedly TRAV12-1 and TRBV2. Multiple Löfgren's syndrome patients reportedly shared TRAV12-1 and TRBV2 CDR3 motifs, suggesting public CD4+ TCRs.

The V end lost 5 bases, the J end lost 3 bases, and 17 bases lay between the germline ends. Germline V gene lookup returns CDR1 SGHTA and CDR2 FQGNSA. CDR3 length: 16 residues. A word on this clonotype: What it binds is not known. Since a much larger clone is just one base distant, this may be a read error.

TCRdb reprocessed the reads via MiXCR and lists one record per CDR3 protein. The table includes some 19,000 distinct CDR3 sequences, under 25% detected once. Sequences were obtained from CD4+ T cells from bronchoalveolar lavage. The TCR originated in a human donor with sarcoidosis (Löfgren's syndrome or another form), or a control subject (not recorded which). The gene calls are TRBV7-2 and TRBJ2-1; possibly TRBD2 for D (5 bases). The CDR3 DNA reads TGTGCCAGCAGCCTCCTCCGGCTAGCTCTCTACAATGAGCAGTTCTTC. Protein sequence: CASSLLRLALYNEQFF.